Listed here are 32 T cell receptor beta chains from one sample, sequenced in a study of neurological immune-mediated disorders. One entry per CDR3 protein results from TCRdb running MiXCR on the 5' RACE reads. The data show tens of thousands of distinct CDR3 sequences, with 3% to 4% seen just once and roughly 2.3% held by the top ten. The sequencing input was PBMCs. All receptors derive from a woman between 50 and 59 years old with multiple sclerosis.

This clonotype came up many times. The rearrangement joins TRBV20-1 to TRBJ2-1; the match to TRBD1 covers 7 bases. This CDR3 contains 14 residues. The germline gives CDR1 DFQATT, CDR2 SNEGSKA (reference sequence). V lost 6 bases and J lost 5; bases outside the gene matches: 10. The CDR3 sequence is CSAAGTEPHNEQFF. CDR3 nucleotide sequence: TGCAGTGCGGCCGGGACAGAACCCCACAATGAGCAGTTCTTC.

This clonotype was observed many times. The chain recombines TRBV9 with TRBJ1-1; D ambiguous. This CDR3 comprises 13 residues. V lost 4 bases and J lost 5, with 12 bases in between. Germline V gene data show CDR1 as SGDLS and CDR2 as YYNGEE. The CDR3 sequence is CASSPGGRTEAFF. The CDR3 bases are TGTGCCAGCAGCCCAGGAGGGAGGACTGAAGCTTTCTTT.

This clonotype occurred many times. V gene TRBV2 combines with J gene TRBJ1-6; 9 bases align to TRBD1. J lost 8 bases, V lost 5 bases, and 4 bases had no gene match. The CDR3 runs to 14 residues. Germline V gives CDR1 SNHLY, CDR2 FYNNEI. The CDR3 nucleotides are TGTGCCAGCAGTAAGGACAGGGGTTATTCACCCCTCCACTTT. Translated: CASSKDRGYSPLHF.

This clonotype has at least ten counts. The chain carries TRBV24-1 and TRBJ2-2; possible D gene TRBD2, 5 bases. The CDR3 length is 13 residues. Germline CDR1 reads KGHDR; CDR2 reads SFDVKD. V lost 7 bases and J lost 1, with 6 bases in between. The CDR3 DNA sequence: TGTGCCACCAGGGACTTGAACACCGGGGAGCTGTTTTTT. Translating gives CATRDLNTGELFF.

Ten or more counts support this clonotype. The V gene is TRBV12-3 or TRBV12-4, the J gene TRBJ1-1; a weak D match, TRBD1 (6 bases). V was cut by 2 bases and J by 5 bases, with 12 bases left in between. There are 14 residues in the CDR3. The CDR3 nucleotides read TGTGCCAGCAGTTTAAGGGGGGAGGGAACTGAAGCTTTCTTT. Amino acids: CASSLRGEGTEAFF.

This clonotype showed up many times. This rearrangement joins TRBV29-1 to TRBJ1-2; D ambiguous. The CDR3 is 13 residues long. The V end was cut by 3 bases, the J end by 5 bases, with 13 bases between. Germline CDR1 is SQVTM and CDR2 is ANQGSEA. The chain's CDR3 is CSVERVTGYGYTF. CDR3 nucleotide sequence: TGCAGCGTTGAGAGAGTCACGGGGTATGGCTACACCTTC.

This clonotype was counted at least ten times. The chain has TRBV12-3 or TRBV12-4 and TRBJ2-5; TRBD2 is a possible D gene (6 bases). Trimming pared 7 bases from V and 4 bases from J, leaving 22 bases between. There are 16 residues in the CDR3. CDR3 bases: TGTGCCAGCACCATTGGGCTGGTAGGAGGGGCAGAGACCCAGTACTTC. Amino acid sequence: CASTIGLVGGAETQYF.

The sample holds many counts of this clonotype. The chain couples TRBV12-3 or TRBV12-4 to TRBJ2-5; D perhaps matches TRBD2 (7 bases). V was shortened by 5 bases and J by 5 bases, with 21 bases between the two germline ends. The CDR3 length is 16 residues. CDR3 in amino acids: CASSPRGQRGRETQYF. The CDR3 DNA reads TGTGCCAGCAGTCCCAGGGGTCAGCGGGGAAGGGAGACCCAGTACTTC.

The table lists this clonotype with many counts. This chain uses TRBV3-1 with TRBJ2-5; D unclear. With 3 bases removed from V and 5 bases from J, the gap between germline ends came to 13 bases. Per the germline V gene, CDR1 is LGHDT and CDR2 is YNNKEL (reference sequence). The CDR3 length is 14 residues. CDR3 loop: CASSHTQLGETQYF. In DNA form, the CDR3 reads TGTGCCAGCAGCCACACACAGTTAGGTGAGACCCAGTACTTC.

The table lists this clonotype with a few counts. The V gene is TRBV9, the J gene TRBJ2-7, with a possible D match to TRBD2 (6 bases). Germline V gene data show CDR1 as SGDLS and CDR2 as YYNGEE. V lost 0 bases, J lost 3 bases, and 10 bases lay in between. This CDR3 region has 14 residues. This chain's CDR3 is CASSVGGLSYEQYF. The DNA of the CDR3 is TGTGCCAGCAGCGTAGGAGGACTAAGCTACGAGCAGTACTTC. The entire variable domain, with the rest obtained from reference TRBV9 and TRBJ2-7, is as follows: DSGVTQTPKHLITATGQRVTLRCSPRSGDLSVYWYQQSLDQGLQFLIQYYNGEERAKGNILERFSAQQFPDLHSELNLSSLELGDSALYFCASSVGGLSYEQYFGPGTRLTVT.

This clonotype was seen many times. The chain is built from TRBV2 and TRBJ2-2; D gene unclear. Germline lookup yields CDR1 SNHLY and CDR2 FYNNEI. Trimming left V 4 bases short and J 8 bases short, with 5 bases between. The CDR3 sequence is 11 residues long. The CDR3 protein is CASSGGGELFF. DNA for the CDR3: TGTGCCAGCAGTGGGGGAGGGGAGCTGTTTTTT.

This clonotype appeared many times. This sequence joins TRBV6-2 or TRBV6-3 and TRBJ2-1; D is possibly TRBD2 (5 bases). The V end lost 5 bases, the J end lost 4 bases, and 9 bases lay between the germline ends. The CDR3 length is 13 residues. Germline V gives CDR1 MNHEY, CDR2 SVGEGT. The CDR3, as DNA: TGTGCCAGCAGTGAGACTACATACAATGAGCAGTTCTTC. Translation: CASSETTYNEQFF.

This clonotype was observed at least ten times. The gene calls are TRBV5-1 and TRBJ1-2; D unresolved. With 4 bases removed from V and 1 base from J, the gap between germline ends came to 11 bases. Germline V gives CDR1 SGHRS, CDR2 YFSETQ. This CDR3 has 14 residues. The CDR3: CASSAQGSNYGYTF. The CDR3 DNA is TGCGCCAGCAGCGCTCAAGGGAGTAACTATGGCTACACCTTC.

This clonotype has at least ten counts. This sequence joins TRBV7-2 and TRBJ2-5, with D possibly being TRBD2 (7 bases). Germline V CDR1 and CDR2: SGHTA, FQGNSA. The CDR3 runs 16 residues. V was pared by 4 bases and J by 3 bases, with 18 bases between. In nucleotides, the CDR3 is TGTGCCAGCAGCTCCCCTCCTCAGGGGAGGGAAGAGACCCAGTACTTC. Residues: CASSSPPQGREETQYF.

This clonotype was observed at least ten times. This rearrangement joins TRBV4-3 to TRBJ1-2; D is unresolved. Per germline, CDR1 LGHNA and CDR2 YSLEER. V was clipped by 0 bases and J by 6 bases, with 8 bases between them. There are 13 residues in the CDR3. In DNA form, the CDR3 reads TGCGCCAGCAGCCAAGATCCCCCGGATGGCTACACCTTC. This encodes CASSQDPPDGYTF.

In this sample, this clonotype turned up a few times. The V gene is TRBV5-6, the J gene TRBJ1-5; no clear D. This CDR3 is 15 amino acids long. Between the trimmed V and J ends, which lost 0 bases and 4 bases, there was a span of 11 bases. CDR1 and CDR2 from the germline V gene are SGHDT and YYEEEE. CDR3 sequence reads: CASSLVSAGNQPQHF. The CDR3 DNA sequence: TGTGCCAGCAGCTTGGTATCGGCGGGGAATCAGCCCCAGCATTTT.

A few counts support this clonotype. A read error may be the cause here, since a much bigger clone is one base away. This chain links TRBV19 with TRBJ2-1; no definite D call. The CDR3 has 14 residues. Per the germline V gene, CDR1 is LNHDA and CDR2 is SQIVND (reference sequence). The ends were cut back, 4 bases at V and 5 bases at J, with 12 bases in the middle. The CDR3 nucleotides read TGTGCCAGTAGTAAGCGACTTAAGAACAATGAGCAGTTCTTC. As protein: CASSKRLKNNEQFF.

This clonotype was detected many times. The chain carries TRBV3-1 and TRBJ2-7; D is ambiguous. Germline values: CDR1 LGHDT, CDR2 YNNKEL (reference sequence). The V gene lost 3 bases and the J gene lost 2 bases, with 8 bases spanning the gap. There are 13 residues in the CDR3. DNA of the CDR3: TGTGCCAGCAGCCAGTTAAGGACCTACGAGCAGTACTTC. Protein sequence: CASSQLRTYEQYF.

This clonotype has a count of ten or more. This chain links TRBV5-1 with TRBJ2-2, with D perhaps matching TRBD1 (7 bases). In germline, CDR1 is SGHRS, CDR2 YFSETQ. The V gene lost 5 bases and the J gene lost 6 bases, with 17 bases spanning the gap. The CDR3 is made up of 15 amino acids. For the CDR3, the DNA is TGCGCCAGCAGTCTCCGACAGGGAGGAGCCGGGGAGCTGTTTTTT. It yields the protein CASSLRQGGAGELFF.

This clonotype was detected many times. J is TRBJ1-2 and V is TRBV12-3 or TRBV12-4, with no clear D. Trimming cost V 6 bases and J 5 bases, with 10 bases left between them. The CDR3 extends over 12 amino acids. In nucleotides, the CDR3 is TGTGCCAGCAGCACGGGCAGATATGGCTACACCTTC. Translating it yields CASSTGRYGYTF.

This clonotype was observed at least ten times. The rearrangement links TRBV7-6 to TRBJ1-4, with 10 positions matching TRBD1. This CDR3 spans 15 amino acids. Germline trimming cut 4 bases from V and 7 bases from J; bases unmatched to any gene: 6. Germline V gene lookup returns CDR1 SGHVS and CDR2 FNYEAQ. The CDR3 is CASSSNRDRGEKLFF. The CDR3 region has the DNA TGTGCCAGCAGCTCAAACCGGGACAGGGGTGAAAAACTGTTTTTT.

This clonotype was observed at least ten times. This rearrangement joins TRBV30 to TRBJ1-2; tentative D call: TRBD1 (6 bases). CDR1 and CDR2 (germline): GTSNPN, SVGIG (reference sequence). V lost 3 bases and J lost 3, with 17 bases in between. The CDR3 is made up of 15 amino acids. Here the CDR3 DNA reads TGTGCCTGGAGCGCGATTCGTCCAGGGGACTATGGCTACACCTTC. This sequence encodes CAWSAIRPGDYGYTF.

The chain employs TRBV5-1 and TRBJ2-3, with D unclear. Germline loops: CDR1 SGHRS, CDR2 YFSETQ. V was trimmed by 6 bases and J by 2 bases, leaving 16 bases between them. The CDR3 is 15 residues long. The CDR3 is CASNLDSRNTDTQYF. Here the CDR3 DNA reads TGCGCCAGCAATCTAGATAGCCGTAACACAGATACGCAGTATTTT.

This clonotype was found many times. The chain has TRBV20-1 and TRBJ2-5; 7 bases align to TRBD2. This CDR3 has 14 residues. V shed 3 bases, J shed 3 bases, and the junction held 7 bases outside the gene matches. The germline CDR1 and CDR2 sequences are DFQATT and SNEGSKA (reference sequence). CDR3 protein: CSARKGGSKETQYF. The DNA of the CDR3 is TGCAGTGCTAGGAAGGGCGGGAGTAAAGAGACCCAGTACTTC.

This clonotype was recorded at least ten times. V is TRBV10-3 and J is TRBJ1-1, with D maybe TRBD1 (6 bases). V gave up 6 bases and J gave up 0 bases, with 11 bases separating them. CDR1 is ENHRY, CDR2 SYGVKD, per germline. The CDR3 consists of 14 residues. The CDR3 spells CAISQGGMNTEAFF. CDR3 in DNA: TGTGCCATCAGCCAAGGGGGAATGAACACTGAAGCTTTCTTT.

This clonotype has at least ten counts. The chain carries TRBV5-1 and TRBJ1-2; 12 bases line up with TRBD1. Germline V lookup: CDR1 SGHRS, CDR2 YFSETQ. The CDR3 extends over 14 amino acids. The trim removed 3 bases at V and 6 bases at J, leaving 3 bases unmatched. This CDR3 reads CASSSGTGGDGYTF. CDR3 DNA: TGCGCCAGCAGCTCCGGGACAGGGGGCGATGGCTACACCTTC.

In this sample, this clonotype turned up many times. The chain carries TRBV29-1 and TRBJ2-7, with D maybe TRBD2 (5 bases). This CDR3 has 14 amino acids. The ends were cut back, 3 bases at V and 1 base at J, with 13 bases in the middle. CDR1 is SQVTM, CDR2 ANQGSEA, per germline. In DNA form, the CDR3 reads TGCAGCGTTGATGACGAGGGTGCTTCCTACGAGCAGTACTTC. It translates to CSVDDEGASYEQYF.

This clonotype showed up many times. CDR3 nucleotides: TGTGCCATCAGCCCAGGGACAGGGGGAGATTATAATTCACCCCTCCACTTT. Encoded protein: CAISPGTGGDYNSPLHF. The chain links TRBV10-3 to TRBJ1-6; TRBD1 matches 11 bases. Germline V gene data show CDR1 as ENHRY and CDR2 as SYGVKD. V lost 6 bases and J lost 4; bases outside the gene matches: 8. The CDR3 is 17 amino acids.

This clonotype has at least ten counts. This rearrangement joins TRBV5-1 to TRBJ2-7; TRBD2 aligns across 8 bases. The ends lost 4 bases at V and 3 bases at J; junction bases unmatched: 9. Germline V CDR1 and CDR2: SGHRS, YFSETQ. This CDR3 spans 15 amino acids. CDR3 sequence reads: CASSVRGGQSYEQYF. CDR3 DNA: TGCGCCAGCAGCGTCCGGGGGGGCCAAAGCTACGAGCAGTACTTC.

This clonotype was counted at least ten times. V is TRBV7-2 and J is TRBJ2-5; no clear D gene. The V end lost 11 bases, the J end lost 5 bases, and 6 bases lay between the germline ends. Germline values: CDR1 SGHTA, CDR2 FQGNSA. This CDR3 is 9 amino acids long. This CDR3 reads CAQRETQYF. The CDR3 DNA reads TGTGCCCAGAGGGAGACCCAGTACTTC.

This clonotype was detected ten times or more. The gene calls are TRBV6-2 or TRBV6-3 and TRBJ2-1; no firm D call. The CDR3 has 15 residues. Per germline, CDR1 MNHEY and CDR2 SVGEGT. V was clipped by 3 bases and J by 5 bases, with 14 bases between them. The DNA of the CDR3 is TGTGCCAGCAGTTATCGCCCGAGACGGAACAATGAGCAGTTCTTC. It codes for CASSYRPRRNNEQFF.

The chain uses TRBV14 and TRBJ1-6, with D perhaps TRBD1 (5 bases). The CDR3 spans 16 residues. Trimming took off 0 bases at V and 3 bases at J, with 9 bases between the two ends. Germline V gene sequence: CDR1 SGHDN, CDR2 FVKESK. Written as DNA, the CDR3 is TGTGCCAGCAGCCAAGATGTGAGGGGCTATAATTCACCCCTCCACTTT. This translates into CASSQDVRGYNSPLHF. The variable domain in full, with the rest retrieved from reference TRBV14 and TRBJ1-6, is EAGVTQFPSHSVIEKGQTVTLRCDPISGHDNLYWYRRVMGKEIKFLLHFVKESKQDESGMPNNRFLAERTGGTYSTLKVQPAELEDSGVYFCASSQDVRGYNSPLHFGNGTRLTVT.